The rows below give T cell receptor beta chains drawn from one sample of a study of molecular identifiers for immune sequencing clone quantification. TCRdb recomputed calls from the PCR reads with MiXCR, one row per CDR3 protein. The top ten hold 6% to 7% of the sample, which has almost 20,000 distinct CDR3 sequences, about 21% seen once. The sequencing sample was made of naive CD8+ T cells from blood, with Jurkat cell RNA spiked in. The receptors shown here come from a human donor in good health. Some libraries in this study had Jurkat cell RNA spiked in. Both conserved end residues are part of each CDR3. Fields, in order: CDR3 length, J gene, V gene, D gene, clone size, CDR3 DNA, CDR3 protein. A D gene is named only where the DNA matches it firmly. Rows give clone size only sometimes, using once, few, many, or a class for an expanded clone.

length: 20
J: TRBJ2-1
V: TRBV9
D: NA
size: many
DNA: TGTGCCAGCAGCCCTAAACTAGCACAAGTACTACGTAGCTCCTACAATGAGCAGTTCTTC
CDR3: CASSPKLAQVLRSSYNEQFF

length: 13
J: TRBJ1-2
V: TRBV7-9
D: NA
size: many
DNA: TGTGCCAGCAGCCTTGGACTCAGCTATGGCTACACCTTC
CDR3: CASSLGLSYGYTF

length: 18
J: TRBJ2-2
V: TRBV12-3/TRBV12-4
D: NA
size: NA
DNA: TGTGCCAGCAGTTTAAGGGGTTTAAGCGGGTGGGGGGCCGGGGAGCTGTTTTTT
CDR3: CASSLRGLSGWGAGELFF

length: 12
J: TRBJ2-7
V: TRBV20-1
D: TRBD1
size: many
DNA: TGCAGTGCTGGACAGGGCTCCTACGAGCAGTACTTC
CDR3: CSAGQGSYEQYF

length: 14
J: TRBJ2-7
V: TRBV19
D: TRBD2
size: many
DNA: TGTGCCAGTAGTATCGCTAGCGGGAGGATCGAGCAGTACTTC
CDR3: CASSIASGRIEQYF

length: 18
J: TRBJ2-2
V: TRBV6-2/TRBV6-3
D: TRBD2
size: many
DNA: TGTGCCAGCAGTTATCTGGGACTAGCGGGAGTTGTAGCCGGGGAGCTGTTTTTT
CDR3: CASSYLGLAGVVAGELFF

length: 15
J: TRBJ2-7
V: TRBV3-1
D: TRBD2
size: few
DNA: TGTGCCAGCAGCCCCGGGACTATCGGTGTCTACGAGCAGTACTTC
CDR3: CASSPGTIGVYEQYF

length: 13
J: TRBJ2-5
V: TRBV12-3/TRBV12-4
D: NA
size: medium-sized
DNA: TGTGCCAGCAGTTTAGCTGACCGAGAGACCCAGTACTTC
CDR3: CASSLADRETQYF

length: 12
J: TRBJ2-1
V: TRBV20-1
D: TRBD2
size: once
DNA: TGCAGTGCTAGCGGGAGGGCGGGGGAGCAGTTCTTC
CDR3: CSASGRAGEQFF

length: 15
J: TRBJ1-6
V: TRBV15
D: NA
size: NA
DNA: TGTGCCACCAGCGTGCGGGGACAAAGTAATTCACCCCTCCACTTT
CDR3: CATSVRGQSNSPLHF

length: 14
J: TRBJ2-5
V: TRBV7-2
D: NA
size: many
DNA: TGTGCCAGCAGCTTATTGCCAGCCCAAGAGACCCAGTACTTC
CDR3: CASSLLPAQETQYF

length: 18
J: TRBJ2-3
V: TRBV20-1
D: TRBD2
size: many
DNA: TGCAGTGCTAGCTTACTAGCGGGAGCGTGGTGGGGCACAGATACGCAGTATTTT
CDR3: CSASLLAGAWWGTDTQYF

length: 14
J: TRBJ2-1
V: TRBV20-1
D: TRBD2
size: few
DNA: TGCAGTGCTTGGACTAGCGCTGATGTCAATGAGCAGTTCTTC
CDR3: CSAWTSADVNEQFF

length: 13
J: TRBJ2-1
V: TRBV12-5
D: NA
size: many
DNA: TGTGCTAGTGGTTTCGGGACTCACAATGAGCAGTTCTTC
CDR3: CASGFGTHNEQFF

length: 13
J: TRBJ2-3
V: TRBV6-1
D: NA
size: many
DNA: TGTGCCAGCAGGAGGGAGGGGGGAGATACGCAGTATTTT
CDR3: CASRREGGDTQYF

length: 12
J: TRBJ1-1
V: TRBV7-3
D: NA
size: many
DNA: TGTGCCAGCAGCCCGGGGGGGGGGGAGGCTTTCTTT
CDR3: CASSPGGGEAFF

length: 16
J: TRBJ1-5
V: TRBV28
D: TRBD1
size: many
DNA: TGTGCCAGCAGTTTACTCAGGGGGCTTAGCAATCAGCCCCAGCATTTT
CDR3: CASSLLRGLSNQPQHF

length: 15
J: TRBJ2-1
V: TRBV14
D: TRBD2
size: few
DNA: TGTGCCAGCAGCCAAGTTAAAAGCGGGAGGGTTGAGCAGTTCTTC
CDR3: CASSQVKSGRVEQFF

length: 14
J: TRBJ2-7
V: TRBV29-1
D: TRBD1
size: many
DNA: TGCAGCGTCTCCCGAGGGACAGGGGGCTACGAGCAGTACTTC
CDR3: CSVSRGTGGYEQYF

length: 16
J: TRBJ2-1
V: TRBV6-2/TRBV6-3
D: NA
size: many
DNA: TGTGCCAGCAGTTACTCGATCGTACAGGCCTACAATGAGCAGTTCTTC
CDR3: CASSYSIVQAYNEQFF